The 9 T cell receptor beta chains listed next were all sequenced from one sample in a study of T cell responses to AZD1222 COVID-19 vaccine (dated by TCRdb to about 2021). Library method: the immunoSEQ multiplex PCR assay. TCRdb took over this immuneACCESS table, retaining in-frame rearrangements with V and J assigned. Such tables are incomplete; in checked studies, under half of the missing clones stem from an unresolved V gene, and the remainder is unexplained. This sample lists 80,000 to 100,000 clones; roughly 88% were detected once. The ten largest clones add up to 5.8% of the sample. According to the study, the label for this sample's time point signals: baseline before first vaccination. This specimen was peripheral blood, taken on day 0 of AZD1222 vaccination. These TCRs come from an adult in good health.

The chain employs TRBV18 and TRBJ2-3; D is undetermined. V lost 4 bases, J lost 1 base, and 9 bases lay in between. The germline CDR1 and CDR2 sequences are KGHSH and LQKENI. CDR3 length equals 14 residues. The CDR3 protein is CASSRPIGTDTQYF. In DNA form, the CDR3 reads TGTGCCAGCTCACGCCCCATTGGCACAGATACGCAGTATTTT.

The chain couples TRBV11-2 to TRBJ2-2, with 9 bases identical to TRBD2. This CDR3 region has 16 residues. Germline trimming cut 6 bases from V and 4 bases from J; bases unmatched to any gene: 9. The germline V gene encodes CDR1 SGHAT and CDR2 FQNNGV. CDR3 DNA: TGTGCCAGCAGACCCCCGGGACTAGCTAGCACCGGGGAGCTGTTTTTT. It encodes CASRPPGLASTGELFF.

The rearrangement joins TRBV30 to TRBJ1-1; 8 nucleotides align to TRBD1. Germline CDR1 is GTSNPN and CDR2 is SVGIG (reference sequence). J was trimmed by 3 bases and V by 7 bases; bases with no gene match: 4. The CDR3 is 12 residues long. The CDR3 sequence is CASQGAYTEAFF. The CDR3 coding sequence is TGTGCCTCCCAGGGGGCATACACTGAAGCTTTCTTT.

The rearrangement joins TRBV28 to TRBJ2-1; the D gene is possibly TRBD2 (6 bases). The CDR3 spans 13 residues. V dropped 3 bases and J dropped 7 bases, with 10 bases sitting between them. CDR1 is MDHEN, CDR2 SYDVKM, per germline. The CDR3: CASSFMGGNEQFF. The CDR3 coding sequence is TGTGCCAGCAGTTTTATGGGGGGAAATGAGCAGTTCTTC.

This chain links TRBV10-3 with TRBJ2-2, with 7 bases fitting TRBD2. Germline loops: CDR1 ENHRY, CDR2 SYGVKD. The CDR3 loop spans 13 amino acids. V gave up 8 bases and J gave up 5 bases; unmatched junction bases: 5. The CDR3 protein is CAIEHGGTGELFF. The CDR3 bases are TGTGCCATCGAACACGGGGGGACCGGGGAGCTGTTTTTT.

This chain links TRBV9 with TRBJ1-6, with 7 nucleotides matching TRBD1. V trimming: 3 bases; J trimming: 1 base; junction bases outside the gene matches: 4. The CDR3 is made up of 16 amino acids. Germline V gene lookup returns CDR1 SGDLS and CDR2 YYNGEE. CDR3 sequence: CASSEGAGSYNSPLHF. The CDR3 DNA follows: TGTGCCAGCAGCGAGGGGGCTGGGTCCTATAATTCACCCCTCCACTTT.

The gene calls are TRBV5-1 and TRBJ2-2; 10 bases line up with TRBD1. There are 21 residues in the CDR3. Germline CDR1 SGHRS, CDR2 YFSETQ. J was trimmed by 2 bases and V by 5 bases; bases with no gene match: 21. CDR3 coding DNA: TGCGCCAGCAGAGACGGACACCGGACAGGGGGTACTAGCGGTAACACCGGGGAGCTGTTTTTT. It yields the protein CASRDGHRTGGTSGNTGELFF. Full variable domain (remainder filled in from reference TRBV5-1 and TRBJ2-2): KAGVTQTPRYLIKTRGQQVTLSCSPISGHRSVSWYQQTPGQGLQFLFEYFSETQRNKGNFPGRFSGRQFSNSRSEMNVSTLELGDSALYLCASRDGHRTGGTSGNTGELFFGEGSRLTVL.

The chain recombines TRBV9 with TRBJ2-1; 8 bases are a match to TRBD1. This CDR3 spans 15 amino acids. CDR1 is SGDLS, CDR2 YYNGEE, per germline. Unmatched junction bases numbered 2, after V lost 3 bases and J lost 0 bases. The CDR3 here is CASSGQGSSYNEQFF. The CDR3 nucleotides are TGTGCCAGCAGCGGACAGGGGAGCTCCTACAATGAGCAGTTCTTC.

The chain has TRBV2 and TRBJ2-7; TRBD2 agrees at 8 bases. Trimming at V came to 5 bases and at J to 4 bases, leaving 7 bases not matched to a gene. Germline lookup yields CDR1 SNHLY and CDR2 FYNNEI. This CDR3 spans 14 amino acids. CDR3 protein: CASSRLAREYEQYF. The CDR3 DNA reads TGTGCCAGCAGTAGACTAGCGCGTGAATACGAGCAGTACTTC.